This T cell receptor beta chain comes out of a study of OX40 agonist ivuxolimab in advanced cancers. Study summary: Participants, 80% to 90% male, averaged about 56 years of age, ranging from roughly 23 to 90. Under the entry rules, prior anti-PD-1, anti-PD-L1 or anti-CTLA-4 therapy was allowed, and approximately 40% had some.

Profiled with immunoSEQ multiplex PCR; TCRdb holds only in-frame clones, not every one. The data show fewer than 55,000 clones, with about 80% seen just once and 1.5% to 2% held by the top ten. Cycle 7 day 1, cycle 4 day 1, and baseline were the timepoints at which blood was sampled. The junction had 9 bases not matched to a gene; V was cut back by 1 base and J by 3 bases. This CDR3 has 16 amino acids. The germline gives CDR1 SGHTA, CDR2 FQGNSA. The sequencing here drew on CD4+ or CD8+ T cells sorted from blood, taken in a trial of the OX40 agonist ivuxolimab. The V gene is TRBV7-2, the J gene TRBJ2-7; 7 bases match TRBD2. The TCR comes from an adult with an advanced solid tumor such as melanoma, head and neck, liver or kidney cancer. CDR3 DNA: TGTGCCAGCAGCTTAGAGGGCGGGAGACTAAGCTACGAGCAGTACTTC. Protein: CASSLEGGRLSYEQYF.